The source of this T cell receptor (beta chain) is a study of identical twins. The CDR3 runs 14 residues. V lost 2 bases, J lost 7 bases, and 15 bases lay in between. Per germline, CDR1 MNHEY and CDR2 SMNVEV (reference sequence). This clonotype was detected ten times or more. Healthy Caucasian individuals made up all the donors. The cDNA had a unique molecular identifier and a template-switch universal primer site. MiXCR was run by TCRdb on the 5' RACE reads, yielding one entry per CDR3 protein. The repertoire holds 200,000 to 250,000 distinct CDR3 sequences, with around 6.9% as singletons. These data are also associated with another study on yellow fever vaccine responses in identical twins.

The J gene is TRBJ2-7, the V gene TRBV27; D may be TRBD1 or TRBD2 (5 bases each). The receptor was derived from a young woman in good health. Sequenced sample: memory (CD45RO+) T cells sorted from blood. DNA of the CDR3: TGTGCCAGCAGTTTAGGGGGTATGGGCCTAGAGCAGTACTTC. As protein: CASSLGGMGLEQYF.